This T cell receptor beta chain came from a study of cytomegalovirus exposure and HLA in healthy donors (TCRdb year 2017). With respect to the entire study: According to a later analysis, one platform produced both the 120 validation repertoires and the 666 repertoires of the first cohort. The study combined high-throughput TCR immunosequencing, statistical association of individual TCRs with disease status, and machine learning to predict cytomegalovirus infection status. The aim of the study was to test whether cataloging public T cell receptors could identify signatures of past pathogen exposure. In addition to the first cohort of around 670 subjects, a separate validation cohort of 120 different subjects was used.

As concerns this clone: Its antigen is currently not known. The record has no base qualities; no much larger clone is one base away.

The receptor library was made with the immunoSEQ multiplex PCR assay. For the original study's pipeline: A statistical classification framework was built for diagnosing cytomegalovirus status from the catalog of TCR beta chain sequences. Drawn from immuneACCESS, this table holds only the in-frame rearrangements with V and J called that TCRdb kept. Clones are partly lost; checked studies trace under half to an unresolved V gene and leave the rest unexplained. V and J calls and clone size are copied from that table; D and trimming were computed from the DNA. Counted in this sample were 120,000 or so clones; 70% to 90% of them appeared once. About 4% of the sample is taken by the ten largest. The donors belonged to the validation cohort of about 120 subjects, which was separate from the approximately 700-subject first cohort. Its CDR3 holds 15 amino acids, cysteine through phenylalanine. Only the CDR3 DNA stays, 45 bases, in frame from base 1. CDR1 MDHEN and CDR2 SYDVKM were looked up in the germline V gene. The V and J ends are trimmed by 3 bases and 4 bases, leaving 15 bases between them.

The paper's findings and limits, for the study overall: According to the authors, the approach could potentially be generalized to other disease states and immunological phenotypes. The classifier was reported to diagnose cytomegalovirus status with high specificity and sensitivity in both the original and validation cohorts. A later analysis lacked HLA typing for the validation cohort, so it scored co-occurrence in that cohort across all 110 or so repertoires. Most TCR sequences were seen in very few donors, while some public TCRs were found in many individuals. In the study, approximately 160 TCR beta chains were listed as associated with cytomegalovirus. Subsequent analysis determined that TCRs grouped into clusters in the first cohort also showed a tendency toward co-occurrence across the 120 or so validation repertoires, and roughly 94% of cluster scores exceeded 0. In vitro tests confirmed that a few of the cytomegalovirus-associated TCR beta chains recognize cytomegalovirus antigens.

The sequenced sample consisted of PBMCs. Recombination joined TRBV28 with TRBJ1-2, with no confident D gene call. The receptor was isolated from a man aged 18 to 35 in good health and CMV-seropositive. The nucleotide sequence reads as follows: TGTGCCAGCAGTTTCTCTATGGCGGACTCCTATGGCTACACCTTC. It codes for CASSFSMADSYGYTF.